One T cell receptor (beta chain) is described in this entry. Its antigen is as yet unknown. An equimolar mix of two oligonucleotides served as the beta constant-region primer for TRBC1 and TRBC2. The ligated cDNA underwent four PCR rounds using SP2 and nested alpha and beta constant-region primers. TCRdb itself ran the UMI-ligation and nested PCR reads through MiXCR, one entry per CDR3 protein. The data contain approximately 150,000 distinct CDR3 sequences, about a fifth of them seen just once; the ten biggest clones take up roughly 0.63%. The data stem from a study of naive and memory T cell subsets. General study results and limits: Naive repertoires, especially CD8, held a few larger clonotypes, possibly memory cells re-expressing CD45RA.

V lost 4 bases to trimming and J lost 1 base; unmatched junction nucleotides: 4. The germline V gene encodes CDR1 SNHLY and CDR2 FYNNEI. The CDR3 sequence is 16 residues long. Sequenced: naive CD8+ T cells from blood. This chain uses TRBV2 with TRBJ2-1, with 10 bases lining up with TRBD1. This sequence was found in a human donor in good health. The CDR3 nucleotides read TGTGCCAGCAGTGGGGGACAGGGGCATTCCTACAATGAGCAGTTCTTC. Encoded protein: CASSGGQGHSYNEQFF.